These 12 T cell receptor beta chains were sequenced from one sample in a study of beta chain features in type 1 diabetes (dated by TCRdb to 2016 to 2019). Here is what the overall study found, with its caveats: Type 1 diabetes patients showed a moderate but significant shortening of TCRB CDR3 length in all four CD4+ subsets.

The protocol used for the library was the immunoSEQ multiplex PCR assay. The entire isolated RNA was reverse transcribed using the High Capacity cDNA Reverse Transcription Kit, and thus expressed TCRB transcripts were sequenced. TCRdb retrieved this table from immuneACCESS and kept in-frame rearrangements only. Not all clones are present; in checked studies, unresolved V genes account for under half, and no reason is known for the remainder. Here the sample has fewer than 300,000 clones; about a tenth occur a single time. In total, the top ten clones hold approximately 0.015% of the sample. The antigens of these receptors remain unknown. The sequencing sample was made of naive CD4+ T cells from blood. The sample's cell subset or site label, in plain terms: true naive CD4+ T cells. The receptors were gathered from a man under 40 with type 1 diabetes.

The genes are TRBV6-1 and TRBJ1-2, with unresolved D. The CDR3 runs to 15 residues. V dropped 1 base and J dropped 0 bases, with 9 bases sitting between them. The germline V gene has CDR1 MNHNS and CDR2 SASEGT. The DNA for the CDR3 is TGTGCCAGCAGTGAAGGGTCAGCGGCTAACTATGGCTACACCTTC. Protein product: CASSEGSAANYGYTF.

The chain combines TRBV18 with TRBJ2-1; 11 nucleotides agree with TRBD2. Trimming at V came to 6 bases and at J to 9 bases, leaving 10 bases not matched to a gene. Germline V gene data show CDR1 as KGHSH and CDR2 as LQKENI. This CDR3 has 15 amino acids. In nucleotides, the CDR3 is TGTGCCAGCTCCCAAACTAGCGGGGGCCAGGGTGAGCAGTTCTTC. Protein product: CASSQTSGGQGEQFF.

This clone was seen only a few times. J is TRBJ2-7 and V is TRBV18; 8 bases are a match to TRBD1. The CDR3 totals 15 residues. Germline-derived CDR1 and CDR2 are KGHSH and LQKENI. Trimming took 3 bases from V and 0 from J; bases not matched to a gene: 4. CDR3 sequence: CASSPPGQVSYEQYF. The CDR3 DNA is TGTGCCAGCTCACCTCCGGGACAGGTCTCCTACGAGCAGTACTTC.

The table lists this clone with a few counts. The V gene is TRBV9, the J gene TRBJ2-3, with D perhaps TRBD2 (5 bases). The CDR3 has 14 amino acids. V dropped 3 bases and J dropped 4 bases, with 12 bases sitting between them. Germline assignment: CDR1 SGDLS and CDR2 YYNGEE. The CDR3 region is CASSGPSSPDTQYF. The CDR3 nucleotides are TGTGCCAGCAGCGGCCCATCTAGCCCAGATACGCAGTATTTT.

The V and J genes are TRBV6-1 and TRBJ2-7; TRBD1 matches 8 bases. The germline gives CDR1 MNHNS, CDR2 SASEGT. V lost 4 bases, J lost 2 bases, and 1 base stayed unmatched. The CDR3 length is 13 residues. CDR3 bases: TGTGCCAGCAGTGGGACAGGGCCCTACGAGCAGTACTTC. Amino acids: CASSGTGPYEQYF.

This clone was seen more than once but under ten times. The chain couples TRBV6-1 to TRBJ2-2; 14 nucleotides match TRBD2. In germline, CDR1 is MNHNS, CDR2 SASEGT. The V segment lost 4 bases and the J segment 6 bases; nucleotides outside the gene matches: 1. This CDR3 has 15 residues. This CDR3 is CASSAGLAGAGELFF. CDR3 nucleotides: TGTGCCAGCAGTGCGGGACTAGCGGGGGCCGGGGAGCTGTTTTTT.

The chain uses TRBV4-2 and TRBJ1-4, with TRBD1 matching 10 bases. Germline loops: CDR1 LGHNA, CDR2 YNFKEQ. This CDR3 comprises 16 residues. V shed 3 bases, J shed 7 bases, and the junction held 8 bases outside the gene matches. The CDR3 DNA reads as TGTGCCAGCAGCCAGAGAACCGACAGGGGGCTTGAAAAACTGTTTTTT. It encodes CASSQRTDRGLEKLFF.

The V and J genes are TRBV29-1 and TRBJ1-2, with D possibly being TRBD1 (5 bases). Germline CDR1 reads SQVTM; CDR2 reads ANQGSEA. The CDR3 is made up of 12 amino acids. CDR3 loop: CTGGGLSHGYTF. The CDR3 region has the DNA TGCACAGGTGGGGGACTATCGCATGGCTACACCTTC.

This clone was recorded a few times. V and J are TRBV2 and TRBJ1-2; D may be TRBD1 (6 bases). CDR3 size: 14 residues. Trimming took 6 bases from V and 3 from J, leaving 14 bases between them. Looked up from germline, CDR1 is SNHLY and CDR2 is FYNNEI. CDR3 sequence (DNA): TGTGCCAGCAGCACCCAGGGGCCGCACTATGGCTACACCTTC. Its protein product is CASSTQGPHYGYTF. Supplemented by reference TRBV2 and TRBJ1-2, the full variable domain reads EPEVTQTPSHQVTQMGQEVILRCVPISNHLYFYWYRQILGQKVEFLVSFYNNEISEKSEIFDDQFSVERPDGSNFTLKIRSTKLEDSAMYFCASSTQGPHYGYTFGSGTRLTVV.

This clone turned up a few times. The gene calls are TRBV30 and TRBJ1-1; D perhaps matches TRBD1 (5 bases). Germline CDR1 GTSNPN, CDR2 SVGIG (reference sequence). V was trimmed by 5 bases and J by 9 bases, leaving 7 bases between them. The CDR3 has 9 amino acids. CDR3 amino acids: CAWDRQAFF. The CDR3 nucleotides read TGTGCCTGGGACAGACAAGCTTTCTTT. Full variable domain (remainder filled in from reference TRBV30 and TRBJ1-1): SQTIHQWPATLVQPVGSPLSLECTVEGTSNPNLYWYRQAAGRGLQLLFYSVGIGQISSEVPQNLSASRPQDRQFILSSKKLLLSDSGFYLCAWDRQAFFGQGTRLTVV.

As DNA, the CDR3 is TGTGCCAGCAGCTTAGTGTCTGCGGGGGTAGCCTACAATGAGCAGTTCTTC. The encoded protein is CASSLVSAGVAYNEQFF. This chain links TRBV7-2 with TRBJ2-1, with TRBD2 matching over 7 bases. V dropped 1 base and J dropped 2; count of bases not matched to a gene: 8. CDR3 length equals 17 residues. Per germline, CDR1 SGHTA and CDR2 FQGNSA.

This sequence joins TRBV21-1 and TRBJ1-6. TRBV21-1 is given as a pseudogene. The CDR3 extends over 14 amino acids. The CDR3, as DNA: TGTGCCAGCAGCTGGCGGCCGAGGGATTCACCCCTCCACTTT. Translated, it gives CASSWRPRDSPLHF.